Shown below are 25 T cell receptor beta chains from a single sample sequenced in a study of read filtering for tumor transcriptome and immune sequencing. From approximately 400 ng of RNA, a library with molecular barcoded alpha/delta and beta/gamma adaptors was made. TCRdb re-analysed the reads in MiXCR, keeping a single row per CDR3 protein. The sample shows more than 30,000 distinct CDR3 sequences, around 15% of them seen only once. The sample taken for sequencing was a population of CD138-negative cells sorted from bone marrow. The receptors were sampled from a donor aged 40 or older with multiple myeloma.

This clonotype occurred many times. This chain links TRBV7-2 with TRBJ1-6; D not resolved. V shed 5 bases and J shed 8 bases, with 10 bases lying between them. Germline V CDR1 and CDR2: SGHTA, FQGNSA. The CDR3 runs to 13 residues. CDR3: CASSLNLDSPLHF. CDR3 bases: TGTGCCAGCAGCCTGAATCTTGATTCACCCCTCCACTTT.

The chain couples TRBV25-1 to TRBJ2-1; D is unresolved. Trimming took 1 base from V and 6 from J, leaving 10 bases between them. Germline V CDR1 and CDR2: MGHDK, SYGVNS. There are 14 residues in the CDR3. The CDR3 nucleotides read TGTGCCAGCAGTGAATTAGGGTTGGGCAATGAGCAGTTCTTC. Its translation: CASSELGLGNEQFF.

By share, this clonotype ranks as medium-sized. The CDR3: CASSRRGLAQNEQFF. The CDR3 DNA reads as TGCGCCAGCAGCCGAAGGGGACTAGCTCAAAATGAGCAGTTCTTC. The chain combines TRBV4-3 with TRBJ2-1; 9 bases map to TRBD2. CDR1 is LGHNA and CDR2 is YSLEER in the germline V gene. The CDR3 is made up of 15 amino acids. Trimming at V came to 4 bases and at J to 7 bases, leaving 8 bases not matched to a gene.

This clonotype was seen more than once but under ten times. The CDR3 bases are TGTGCCAGCAGCCCAAGTGGGGGACCTAAAAACATTCAGTACTTC. The encoded protein is CASSPSGGPKNIQYF. This chain links TRBV7-8 with TRBJ2-4; TRBD1 or TRBD2 may be the D gene (5 bases each). Trimming took 5 bases from V and 4 from J, leaving 15 bases between them. The CDR3 is made up of 15 amino acids. The germline V gene encodes CDR1 SGHVS and CDR2 FQNEAQ.

This clonotype was detected ten times or more. The gene calls are TRBV7-3 and TRBJ1-6, with 7 bases lining up with TRBD1. In germline, CDR1 is SGHTA, CDR2 FQGTGA. V lost 4 bases to trimming and J lost 7 bases; unmatched junction nucleotides: 1. The CDR3 has 13 amino acids. DNA for the CDR3: TGTGCCAGCAGCTGGGACAGCAATTCACCCCTCCACTTT. This sequence encodes CASSWDSNSPLHF.

This clonotype occurred many times. The chain carries TRBV4-3 and TRBJ2-5; weak D call: TRBD1 (5 bases). The CDR3 length is 16 residues. The germline CDR1 and CDR2 sequences are LGHNA and YSLEER. V lost 0 bases to trimming and J lost 2 bases, with 13 bases between them. CDR3 amino acids: CASSQEPLDIQETQYF. Here the CDR3 DNA reads TGCGCCAGCAGCCAAGAACCACTGGACATTCAAGAGACCCAGTACTTC.

This clonotype came up many times. V usage is TRBV29-1 and J usage is TRBJ2-1, with TRBD1 matching 7 bases. After removal of 6 bases from V and 9 bases from J, the junction contained 17 bases not matched to a gene. This CDR3 is built from 15 residues. Germline values: CDR1 SQVTM, CDR2 ANQGSEA. In DNA form, the CDR3 reads TGCAGCGTACGGGGCGGACAGGTTTCTACAGGTGAGCAGTTCTTC. Protein product: CSVRGGQVSTGEQFF.

With respect to this clonotype: This could be a read error, since a much larger clone is one nucleotide away. The chain links TRBV6-1 to TRBJ1-1, with D tentatively TRBD1 (5 bases). Germline CDR1 and CDR2: MNHNS and SASEGT. This CDR3 is 13 amino acids long. DNA of the CDR3: TGTGTCAGCACCCGAAGAGGGGAGACTGAAGCTTTCTTT. Translated, it gives CVSTRRGETEAFF.

With regard to this clonotype: Lacking the conserved final phenylalanine or tryptophan, this CDR3 likely reflects a read error. The rearrangement links TRBV7-9 to TRBJ1-1; 7 bases line up with TRBD1. The V and J ends lost 3 bases and 5 bases, in that order; junction bases with no gene match: 3. Germline CDR1 and CDR2: SEHNR and FQNEAQ (reference sequence). There are 13 residues in the CDR3. CDR3 coding DNA: TGTGCCAGCAGCTTGACAGGGTCTACTGAAGCTTTCTCT. Its translation is CASSLTGSTEAFS.

A note on this clonotype: A far larger clone is one base from this, pointing to a likely read error. CDR3 DNA: TGTGCCAGCAGTCAGACTAGCTACGAGCAGTTCTTC. It codes for CASSQTSYEQFF. The chain couples TRBV6-6 to TRBJ2-1; 7 bases fit TRBD2. The CDR3 contains 12 residues. Germline V gives CDR1 MNHNY, CDR2 SVGAGI (reference sequence). The V and J ends lost 5 bases and 10 bases, in that order; junction bases with no gene match: 5.

This clonotype came up many times. CDR3 in DNA: TGCGCCAGCAGCTTCCAATCCGGGACTAGCGGATTTGGGGGGACCCAGTACTTC. Residues: CASSFQSGTSGFGGTQYF. This chain connects TRBV5-1 to TRBJ2-5; 11 positions agree with TRBD2. With V trimmed by 2 bases and J by 7 bases, 16 bases remained unmatched. The germline V gene encodes CDR1 SGHRS and CDR2 YFSETQ. This CDR3 spans 18 amino acids.

Comments on this clonotype: A junction end diverges from the germline sequence, so it may reflect a read error. V and J are TRBV5-4 and TRBJ2-1, with a possible D match to TRBD2 (6 bases). This CDR3 has 15 amino acids. Germline V gives CDR1 SGHNT, CDR2 YYREEE (reference sequence). The CDR3: CASRPDGSSYNEQFF. The CDR3 bases are TGTGCCAGCAGACCGGACGGGAGCTCCTACAATGAGCAGTTCTTT.

This clonotype was recorded many times. The chain couples TRBV7-8 to TRBJ1-6, with no clear D. The CDR3 has 18 amino acids. Deletions cut 1 base from V and 6 bases from J, with 19 bases between. CDR1 is SGHVS, CDR2 FQNEAQ, per germline. The CDR3 spells CASSLGSLYWQSNSPLHF. The CDR3 region has the DNA TGTGCCAGCAGCTTAGGATCTCTATATTGGCAGAGTAATTCACCCCTCCACTTT.

Ten or more counts support this clonotype. The chain links TRBV5-1 to TRBJ2-3; 10 nucleotides agree with TRBD2. Germline V gene data show CDR1 as SGHRS and CDR2 as YFSETQ. V was clipped by 2 bases and J by 4 bases; unmatched bases: 4. The CDR3 runs 15 residues. CDR3 coding DNA: TGCGCCAGCAGCTTAGCGGGGGGGCAAGCAGATACGCAGTATTTT. It translates to CASSLAGGQADTQYF.

This clonotype showed up just a few times. The gene calls are TRBV6-2 or TRBV6-3 and TRBJ1-1; D gene ambiguous. This CDR3 has 11 amino acids. V was cut by 8 bases and J by 5 bases, with 9 bases left in between. In germline, CDR1 is MNHEY, CDR2 SVGEGT. CDR3 sequence reads: CASSDETEAFF. The CDR3 DNA is TGTGCCAGCTCGGATGAGACTGAAGCTTTCTTT.

This clonotype was detected many times. The J gene is TRBJ2-2, the V gene TRBV4-3; possible D gene TRBD2, 5 bases. The CDR3 contains 15 residues. The germline CDR1 and CDR2 sequences are LGHNA and YSLEER. V lost 2 bases and J 10 bases, leaving 17 bases between the germline ends. CDR3 protein: CASSQLRAPTMELFF. The CDR3 DNA follows: TGCGCCAGCAGCCAACTCCGGGCCCCGACTATGGAGCTGTTTTTT.

A few counts support this clonotype. The junction departs from germline at one end; a sequencing error may be responsible. V and J are TRBV18 and TRBJ1-1, with a weak D call TRBD1 (5 bases). The germline V gene encodes CDR1 KGHSH and CDR2 LQKENI. There are 15 residues in the CDR3. The CDR3 sequence: CAGSPGAGMNTEAFF. CDR3 in DNA: TGTGCCGGCTCACCCGGGGCGGGCATGAACACTGAAGCTTTCTTT.

This clonotype was seen many times. This rearrangement joins TRBV12-3 or TRBV12-4 to TRBJ1-5; D remains ambiguous. There are 14 residues in the CDR3. The germline V and J ends were trimmed by 1 base and 7 bases, with 11 bases remaining between them. The CDR3 DNA is TGTGCCAGCAGTTTAGTGCCGGCATGGCAGCCCCAGCATTTT. This translates into CASSLVPAWQPQHF.

This clonotype was observed many times. The chain combines TRBV6-5 with TRBJ1-4; 8 positions match TRBD1. V gave up 2 bases and J gave up 8 bases; unmatched junction bases: 16. Germline V lookup: CDR1 MNHEY, CDR2 SVGAGI. There are 18 residues in the CDR3. The CDR3 DNA reads as TGTGCCAGCAGTTACCGCGGACAGGGTGCGCTCTTGGGAGAAAAACTGTTTTTT. This codes for CASSYRGQGALLGEKLFF.

Judged by abundance, this clonotype is medium-sized. The CDR3 coding sequence is TGTGCCAGCAGTTCCGGGACAGGGATGGGTAGTGAGCAGTTCTTC. This gives the protein CASSSGTGMGSEQFF. The V call is TRBV12-3 or TRBV12-4, the J call TRBJ2-1; TRBD1 matches 9 bases. J was trimmed by 9 bases and V by 4 bases; bases with no gene match: 10. The CDR3 has 15 amino acids.

This clonotype was counted ten times or more. The chain is built from TRBV5-1 and TRBJ2-2; TRBD1 matches 7 bases. Germline trimming cut 3 bases from V and 4 bases from J; bases unmatched to any gene: 12. Germline CDR1 and CDR2: SGHRS and YFSETQ. The CDR3 totals 17 residues. This CDR3 reads CASSYGTGTETTGELFF. The CDR3 DNA follows: TGCGCCAGCAGCTATGGAACCGGGACAGAAACCACCGGGGAGCTGTTTTTT.

This sequence joins TRBV25-1 and TRBJ2-2; D not certain. This CDR3 is 12 amino acids long. Between the trimmed V and J ends, which lost 8 bases and 7 bases, there was a span of 11 bases. Germline values: CDR1 MGHDK, CDR2 SYGVNS. CDR3 amino acids: CASSTYGGELFF. The DNA of the CDR3 is TGTGCCAGCTCAACATACGGCGGGGAGCTGTTTTTT.

This clonotype was observed at least ten times. The chain uses TRBV25-1 and TRBJ2-3, with D unclear. The V and J ends lost 7 bases and 1 base respectively, with 9 bases between them. This CDR3 has 13 residues. CDR1 is MGHDK and CDR2 is SYGVNS in the germline V gene. The CDR3: CASMKRGTDTQYF. For the CDR3, the DNA is TGTGCCAGCATGAAACGTGGCACAGATACGCAGTATTTT.

V is TRBV4-1 and J is TRBJ1-5; D gene unclear. This CDR3 comprises 15 residues. The V end was cut by 0 bases, the J end by 2 bases, with 8 bases between. Germline CDR1 is MGHRA and CDR2 is YSYEKL. The CDR3: CASSQDRYRNQPQHF. The CDR3, as DNA: TGCGCCAGCAGCCAAGATCGATACCGCAATCAGCCCCAGCATTTT.

This clonotype was observed a handful of times. The rearrangement links TRBV10-3 to TRBJ2-5; D is uncertain. The CDR3 is 13 amino acids. The germline V gene has CDR1 ENHRY and CDR2 SYGVKD. V lost 1 base and J lost 4, with 7 bases in between. The CDR3 is CAISEFLSETQYF. CDR3 bases: TGTGCCATCAGTGAGTTCTTGTCAGAGACCCAGTACTTC.